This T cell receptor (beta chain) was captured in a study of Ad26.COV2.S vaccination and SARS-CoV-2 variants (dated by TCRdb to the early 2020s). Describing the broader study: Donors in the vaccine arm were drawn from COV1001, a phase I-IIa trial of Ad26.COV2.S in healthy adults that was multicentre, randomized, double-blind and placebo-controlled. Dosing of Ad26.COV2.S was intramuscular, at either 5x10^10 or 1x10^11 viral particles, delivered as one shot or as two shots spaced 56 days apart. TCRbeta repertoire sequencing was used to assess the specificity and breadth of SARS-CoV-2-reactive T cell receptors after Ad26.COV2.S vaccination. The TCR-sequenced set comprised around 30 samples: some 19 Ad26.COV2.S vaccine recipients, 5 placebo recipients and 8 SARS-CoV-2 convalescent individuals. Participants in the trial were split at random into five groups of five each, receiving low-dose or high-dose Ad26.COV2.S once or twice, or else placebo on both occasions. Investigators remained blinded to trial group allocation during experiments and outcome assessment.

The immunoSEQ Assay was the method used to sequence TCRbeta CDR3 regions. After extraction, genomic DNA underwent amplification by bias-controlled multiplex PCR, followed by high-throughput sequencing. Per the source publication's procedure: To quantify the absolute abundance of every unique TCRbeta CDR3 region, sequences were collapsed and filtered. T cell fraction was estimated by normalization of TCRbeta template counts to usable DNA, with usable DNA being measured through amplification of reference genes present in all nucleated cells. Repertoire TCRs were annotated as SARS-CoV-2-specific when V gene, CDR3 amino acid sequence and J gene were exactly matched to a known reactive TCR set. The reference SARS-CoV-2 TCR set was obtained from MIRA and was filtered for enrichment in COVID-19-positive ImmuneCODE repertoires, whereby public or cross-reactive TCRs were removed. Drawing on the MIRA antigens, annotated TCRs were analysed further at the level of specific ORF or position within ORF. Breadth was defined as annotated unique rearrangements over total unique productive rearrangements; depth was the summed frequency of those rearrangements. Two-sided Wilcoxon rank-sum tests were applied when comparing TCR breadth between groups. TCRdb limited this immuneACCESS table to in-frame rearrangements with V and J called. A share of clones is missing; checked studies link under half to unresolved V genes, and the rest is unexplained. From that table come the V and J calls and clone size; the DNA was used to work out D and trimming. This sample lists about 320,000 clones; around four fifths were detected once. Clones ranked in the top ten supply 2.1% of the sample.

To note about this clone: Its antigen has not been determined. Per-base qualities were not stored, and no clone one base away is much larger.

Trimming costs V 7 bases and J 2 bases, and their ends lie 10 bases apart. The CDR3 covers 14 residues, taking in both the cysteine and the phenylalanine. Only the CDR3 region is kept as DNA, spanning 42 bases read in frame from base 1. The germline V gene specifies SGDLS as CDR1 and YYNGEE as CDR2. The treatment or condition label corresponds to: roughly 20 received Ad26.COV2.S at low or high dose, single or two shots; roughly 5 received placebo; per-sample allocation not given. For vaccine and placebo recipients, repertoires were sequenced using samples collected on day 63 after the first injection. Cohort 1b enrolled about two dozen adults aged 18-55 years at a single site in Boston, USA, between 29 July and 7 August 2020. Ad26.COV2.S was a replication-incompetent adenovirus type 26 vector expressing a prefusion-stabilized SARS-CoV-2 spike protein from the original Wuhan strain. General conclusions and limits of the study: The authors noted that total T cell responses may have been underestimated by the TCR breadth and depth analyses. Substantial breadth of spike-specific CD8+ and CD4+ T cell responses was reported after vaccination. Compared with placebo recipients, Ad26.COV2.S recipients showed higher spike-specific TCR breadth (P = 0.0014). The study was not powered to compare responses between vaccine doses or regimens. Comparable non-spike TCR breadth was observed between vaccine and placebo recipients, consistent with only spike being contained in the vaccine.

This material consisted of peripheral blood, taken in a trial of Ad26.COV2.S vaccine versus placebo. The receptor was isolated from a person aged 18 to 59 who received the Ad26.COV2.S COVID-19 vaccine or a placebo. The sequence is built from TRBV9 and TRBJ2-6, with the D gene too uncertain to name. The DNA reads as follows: TGTGCCAGCTCCCTCCTTCCTGGGGCCAACGTCCTGACTTTC. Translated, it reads CASSLLPGANVLTF. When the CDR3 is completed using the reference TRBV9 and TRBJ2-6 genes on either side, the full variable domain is DSGVTQTPKHLITATGQRVTLRCSPRSGDLSVYWYQQSLDQGLQFLIQYYNGEERAKGNILERFSAQQFPDLHSELNLSSLELGDSALYFCASSLLPGANVLTFGAGSRLTVL.